Listed here are 3 T cell receptor beta chains from one sample, sequenced in a study of shared clonotypes between healthy human individuals. Generated by immunoSEQ multiplex PCR, the TCRdb table keeps only in-frame clones and is missing some. The table lists about 2.2 million clones, 93% of them singletons. Naive CD8 cells comprised CD45RO-negative, CCR7-positively selected cells, excluding terminally differentiated effector memory CD45RA+ cells. The sequenced sample was naive CD8+ T cells from PBMCs. The receptor set was obtained from a man between 18 and 29 years old in good health. Some clones in this sample may be carry-over from other donors' samples.

J is TRBJ2-7 and V is TRBV4-1; D unresolved. CDR3 length equals 12 residues. Trimming removed 4 bases at V and 5 bases at J, with 9 bases between. The germline gives CDR1 MGHRA, CDR2 YSYEKL. In DNA, the CDR3 is TGCGCCAGCAGCCTCCGGGCTGACGAGCAGTACTTC. This sequence encodes CASSLRADEQYF.

This sequence joins TRBV2 and TRBJ2-1; D gene ambiguous. CDR3 length equals 14 residues. Germline CDR1 and CDR2: SNHLY and FYNNEI. Trimming took 2 bases from V and 8 from J, leaving 13 bases between them. The chain's CDR3 is CASSERLGFYEQFF. The DNA for the CDR3 is TGTGCCAGCAGTGAAAGGCTAGGGTTTTATGAGCAGTTCTTC.

This chain joins TRBV5-1 and TRBJ2-1; perhaps D is TRBD1 or TRBD2 (6 bases each). The CDR3 covers 15 residues. The ends were cut back, 2 bases at V and 2 bases at J, with 11 bases in the middle. Germline loops: CDR1 SGHRS, CDR2 YFSETQ. The CDR3 here is CASSLQGGPYNEQFF. DNA of the CDR3: TGCGCCAGCAGCTTACAGGGAGGCCCCTACAATGAGCAGTTCTTC.